This TCR beta chain was captured by sequencing in a study of cytomegalovirus exposure and HLA in healthy donors. Study as a whole: The 110 million or so unique TCR beta sequences, from roughly 170 million T cells, were found by an earlier analysis.

PCR was performed using 60 Vbeta and 13 Jbeta primers. The repertoire was sequenced with immunoSEQ multiplex PCR; TCRdb's copy has only in-frame clones and lacks some. The table shows roughly 100,000 clones, with 60% to 70% occurring only once. This clone came up a few times. The antigen is undetermined. CDR1 SGHTA and CDR2 FQGNSA come from the germline V gene. Germline trimming cut 4 bases from V and 3 bases from J; bases unmatched to any gene: 7. This CDR3 comprises 16 residues. Study conclusions and caveats: Sequencing likely produced, as an artifact, a cluster of highly shared sequence variants.

The sequence came from a woman between 45 and 60 years old in good health and CMV-seronegative. The chain carries TRBV7-2 and TRBJ2-2; the match to TRBD2 covers 8 bases. The sample consisted of PBMCs. Written as DNA, the CDR3 is TGTGCCAGCAGCTCGCGAGCGGGGGCGGACACCGGGGAGCTGTTTTTT. Translated, it gives CASSSRAGADTGELFF.